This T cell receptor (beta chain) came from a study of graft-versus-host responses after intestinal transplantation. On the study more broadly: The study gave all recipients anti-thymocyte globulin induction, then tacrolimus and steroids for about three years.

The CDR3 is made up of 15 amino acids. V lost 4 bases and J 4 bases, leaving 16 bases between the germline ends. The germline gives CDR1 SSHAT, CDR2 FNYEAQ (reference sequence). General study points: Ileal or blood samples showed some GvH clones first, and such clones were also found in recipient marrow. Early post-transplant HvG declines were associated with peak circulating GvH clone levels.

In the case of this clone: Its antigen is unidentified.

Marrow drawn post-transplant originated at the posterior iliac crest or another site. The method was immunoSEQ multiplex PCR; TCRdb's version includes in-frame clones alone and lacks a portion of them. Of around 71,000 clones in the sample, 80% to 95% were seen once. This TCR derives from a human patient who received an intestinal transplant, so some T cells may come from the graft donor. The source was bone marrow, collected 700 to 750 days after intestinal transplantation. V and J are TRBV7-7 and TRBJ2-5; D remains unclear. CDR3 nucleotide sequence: TGTGCCAGCAGCTACTTTAAGGGTCCAGGAGAGACCCAGTACTTC. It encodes CASSYFKGPGETQYF.